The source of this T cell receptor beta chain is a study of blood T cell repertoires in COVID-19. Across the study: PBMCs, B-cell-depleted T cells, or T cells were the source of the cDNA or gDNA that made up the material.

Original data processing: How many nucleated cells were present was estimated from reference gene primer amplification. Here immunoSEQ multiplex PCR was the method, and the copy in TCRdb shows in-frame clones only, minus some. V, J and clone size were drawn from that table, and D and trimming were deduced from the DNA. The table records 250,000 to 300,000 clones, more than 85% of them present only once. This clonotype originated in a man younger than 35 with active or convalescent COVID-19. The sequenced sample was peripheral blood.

For the CDR3, the DNA is TGTGCCAGCAGTTACGGACAGAATGAGCAGTTCTTC. It encodes CASSYGQNEQFF. The chain recombines TRBV6-2 or TRBV6-3 with TRBJ2-1; D might be TRBD1 (6 bases). The CDR3 has 12 residues. Germline CDR1 is MNHEY and CDR2 is SVGEGT. V was shortened by 2 bases and J by 7 bases, with 6 bases between the two germline ends.